One and the same sample provided the 24 T cell receptor beta chains below, sequenced in a study of shared clonotypes between healthy human individuals. Clones were read by immunoSEQ multiplex PCR, and TCRdb kept only the in-frame ones, dropping some. The sample lists some 800,000 clones, 80% to 95% occurring once. Terminally differentiated effector memory CD45RA+ cells were left out of the naive CD8 fraction, which was CD45RO-negative and positively selected for CCR7. Sample: naive CD8+ T cells sorted from blood. The receptors stem from a man aged 25-45 years in good health.

This clone was picked up one time. The chain recombines TRBV6-1 with TRBJ1-3; a weak D match, TRBD1 (5 bases). The CDR3 totals 17 residues. Trimming pared 1 base from V and 0 bases from J, leaving 13 bases between. Germline values: CDR1 MNHNS, CDR2 SASEGT. CDR3 sequence: CASSEVDSYDSGNTIYF. The CDR3 DNA is TGTGCCAGCAGTGAAGTTGACAGCTACGACTCTGGAAACACCATATATTTT.

The rearrangement links TRBV7-8 to TRBJ1-1, with unresolved D. The CDR3 spans 12 residues. Trimming pared 1 base from V and 7 bases from J, leaving 7 bases between. Germline V gene data show CDR1 as SGHVS and CDR2 as FQNEAQ. CDR3 sequence: CASSLGGNEAFF. The CDR3 coding sequence is TGTGCCAGCAGCTTAGGAGGGAATGAAGCTTTCTTT. Drawing the rest from reference TRBV7-8 and TRBJ1-1, the complete variable domain is GAGVSQSPRYKVAKRGQDVALRCDPISGHVSLFWYQQALGQGPEFLTYFQNEAQLDKSGLPSDRFFAERPEGSVSTLKIQRTQQEDSAVYLCASSLGGNEAFFGQGTRLTVV.

The V call is TRBV4-1, the J call TRBJ2-5; D remains unclear. CDR1 and CDR2 (germline): MGHRA, YSYEKL. This CDR3 is 13 amino acids long. The V gene lost 1 base and the J gene lost 2 bases, with 5 bases spanning the gap. CDR3 in DNA: TGCGCCAGCAGCCAAGTTTTTCAAGAGACCCAGTACTTC. It is translated as CASSQVFQETQYF.

The chain carries TRBV29-1 and TRBJ1-1; a possible D gene is TRBD1 (5 bases). Trimming left V 2 bases short and J 1 base short, with 11 bases between. This CDR3 is 14 amino acids long. CDR1 and CDR2 (germline): SQVTM, ANQGSEA. The CDR3 DNA reads as TGCAGCGTTGAAATTCGGGGCTGGAACACTGAAGCTTTCTTT. It is translated as CSVEIRGWNTEAFF.

This clone was seen just once. V usage is TRBV4-1 and J usage is TRBJ1-3; D gene uncertain. The CDR3 loop spans 16 amino acids. Germline V lookup: CDR1 MGHRA, CDR2 YSYEKL. Trimming shortened V by 2 bases and J by 4 bases, and 15 bases separated the two germline ends. The CDR3 loop is CASSQIGVTAGNTIYF. The CDR3 nucleotides read TGCGCCAGCAGCCAAATAGGAGTTACAGCGGGAAACACCATATATTTT.

The gene calls are TRBV15 and TRBJ2-2; D is uncertain. There are 14 residues in the CDR3. Looked up from germline, CDR1 is LNHNV and CDR2 is YYDKDF (reference sequence). V shed 1 base and J shed 4 bases, with 7 bases lying between them. The CDR3 sequence is CATSRATLTGELFF. CDR3 sequence (DNA): TGTGCCACCAGCAGAGCTACTCTCACCGGGGAGCTGTTTTTT.

The CDR3 region is CSVSDRTYEQYF. The CDR3 DNA is TGCAGCGTTTCTGACAGAACCTACGAGCAGTACTTC. This chain joins TRBV29-1 and TRBJ2-7, with D perhaps TRBD1 (5 bases). CDR1 is SQVTM, CDR2 ANQGSEA, per germline. V dropped 5 bases and J dropped 2 bases, with 10 bases sitting between them. The CDR3 loop spans 12 amino acids.

DNA of the CDR3: TGTGCCAGTAGGTGGGGGGCAGACGAAGCTTTCTTT. This encodes CASRWGADEAFF. The chain joins TRBV13 to TRBJ1-1, with a weak D call TRBD1 (6 bases). The V and J ends lost 9 bases and 8 bases respectively, with 16 bases between them. Germline CDR1 is PRHDT and CDR2 is FYEKMQ (reference sequence). This CDR3 comprises 12 residues. The entire variable domain, with the rest obtained from reference TRBV13 and TRBJ1-1, is as follows: AAGVIQSPRHLIKEKRETATLKCYPIPRHDTVYWYQQGPGQDPQFLISFYEKMQSDKGSIPDRFSAQQFSDYHSELNMSSLELGDSALYFCASRWGADEAFFGQGTRLTVV.

The chain combines TRBV7-7 with TRBJ2-2; 12 bases fit TRBD1. The CDR3 is made up of 17 amino acids. Germline V gene lookup returns CDR1 SSHAT and CDR2 FNYEAQ (reference sequence). V was clipped by 3 bases and J by 2 bases; unmatched bases: 4. For the CDR3, the DNA is TGTGCCAGCAGCTTTGGGACAGGGGGCATAAACACCGGGGAGCTGTTTTTT. Encoded protein: CASSFGTGGINTGELFF.

J is TRBJ1-2 and V is TRBV5-1; D might be TRBD1 (5 bases). Trimming left V 0 bases short and J 0 bases short, with 21 bases between. The length of the CDR3 is 19 residues. CDR1 and CDR2 (germline): SGHRS, YFSETQ. The CDR3 protein is CASSLDSTGDGASNYGYTF. CDR3 nucleotides: TGCGCCAGCAGCTTGGATAGTACCGGGGACGGAGCATCTAACTATGGCTACACCTTC.

This chain joins TRBV15 and TRBJ2-7, with 12 bases lining up with TRBD1. V lost 5 bases to trimming and J lost 4 bases; unmatched junction nucleotides: 3. CDR1 is LNHNV and CDR2 is YYDKDF in the germline V gene (reference sequence). The length of the CDR3 is 14 residues. CDR3 in DNA: TGTGCCACCAGCGGGGACAGGGGGCTATACGAGCAGTACTTC. Its protein product is CATSGDRGLYEQYF.

The chain employs TRBV27 and TRBJ2-2; D uncertain. Germline loops: CDR1 MNHEY, CDR2 SMNVEV (reference sequence). Trimming removed 8 bases at V and 0 bases at J, with 7 bases between. The CDR3 is 13 residues long. Here the CDR3 reads CASGFTNTGELFF. CDR3 DNA sequence: TGTGCCAGCGGGTTTACGAACACCGGGGAGCTGTTTTTT.

This clone was counted a few times. The gene calls are TRBV30 and TRBJ1-5; no definite D call. V gave up 1 base and J gave up 1 base, with 8 bases separating them. Germline loops: CDR1 GTSNPN, CDR2 SVGIG (reference sequence). The CDR3 has 14 amino acids. For the CDR3, the DNA is TGTGCCTGGAGTGAAGGGATGAGCAATCAGCCCCAGCATTTT. Translation: CAWSEGMSNQPQHF.

This chain uses TRBV11-2 with TRBJ1-2; 7 positions agree with TRBD1. J gave up 5 bases and V 5 bases, and 8 bases lay outside the gene matches. This CDR3 is built from 14 residues. Germline V gene data show CDR1 as SGHAT and CDR2 as FQNNGV. The CDR3 loop is CASSLGTAAYGYTF. The CDR3 region has the DNA TGTGCCAGCAGCCTTGGGACAGCGGCATATGGCTACACCTTC.

As for this clone: The DNA is left out, because the CDR3 cannot be placed on it with certainty; the CDR3 is given as TCRdb lists it. The rearrangement links TRBV27 to TRBJ2-1; no DNA check was done on the table's D call, TRBD2. The length of the CDR3 is 14 amino acids, counting both ends. The germline CDR1 and CDR2 sequences are MNHEY and SMNVEV (reference sequence). CDR3 region: CASSTSSGSEEQFF.

The CDR3 sequence: CASSISTGGAGYGYTF. In DNA, the CDR3 is TGTGCCAGTAGTATTTCGACAGGGGGCGCAGGATATGGCTACACCTTC. The genes are TRBV19 and TRBJ1-2, with TRBD1 matching over 10 bases. Looked up from germline, CDR1 is LNHDA and CDR2 is SQIVND (reference sequence). The CDR3 has 16 residues. Trimming removed 3 bases from V and 5 bases from J; junction bases left unmatched: 9.

The chain joins TRBV10-1 to TRBJ2-2; D is perhaps TRBD1 (7 bases). Germline CDR1 reads WNHNN; CDR2 reads SYGVQD (reference sequence). CDR3 length equals 18 residues. Trimming pared 4 bases from V and 6 bases from J, leaving 24 bases between. The CDR3 nucleotides read TGCGCCAGCAGTGGAAAGACAGGGTTTCGGGGGCCGGCCGGGGAGCTGTTTTTT. Translated: CASSGKTGFRGPAGELFF.

V and J are TRBV19 and TRBJ2-1; a possible D gene is TRBD2 (7 bases). Trimming removed 10 bases from V and 9 bases from J, with 16 bases in between. Germline CDR1 is LNHDA and CDR2 is SQIVND (reference sequence). The CDR3 is 12 residues long. CDR3 in amino acids: CATGQGGGEQFF. The CDR3, as DNA: TGTGCCACAGGCCAGGGAGGGGGTGAGCAGTTCTTC.

V is TRBV13 and J is TRBJ2-5, with D possibly TRBD2 on 6 matching bases. V was shortened by 5 bases and J by 2 bases, with 12 bases between the two germline ends. In germline, CDR1 is PRHDT, CDR2 FYEKMQ (reference sequence). There are 14 residues in the CDR3. The CDR3 spells CASSPRLEQETQYF. DNA for the CDR3: TGTGCCAGCAGCCCCCGACTAGAACAAGAGACCCAGTACTTC.

The chain joins TRBV11-2 to TRBJ2-2, with TRBD1 matching 8 bases. The CDR3 has 14 amino acids. CDR1 and CDR2 from the germline V gene are SGHAT and FQNNGV. V trimming: 6 bases; J trimming: 2 bases; junction bases outside the gene matches: 2. The CDR3 DNA reads as TGTGCCAGCAGGGGACAGGAAAACACCGGGGAGCTGTTTTTT. Encoded protein: CASRGQENTGELFF.

This chain uses TRBV9 with TRBJ2-1, with TRBD2 matching 8 bases. The CDR3 sequence is 14 residues long. J gave up 2 bases and V 3 bases, and 1 base lay outside the gene matches. CDR1 and CDR2 (germline): SGDLS, YYNGEE. CDR3 nucleotides: TGTGCCAGCAGCGGTAGCGGGACCTACAATGAGCAGTTCTTC. Its translation is CASSGSGTYNEQFF.

V usage is TRBV19 and J usage is TRBJ1-3; D gene uncertain. The CDR3 loop spans 13 amino acids. Trimming pared 7 bases from V and 1 base from J, leaving 8 bases between. Germline CDR1 reads LNHDA; CDR2 reads SQIVND (reference sequence). This CDR3 is CASMEASGNTIYF. CDR3 sequence (DNA): TGTGCCAGTATGGAGGCATCTGGAAACACCATATATTTT.

The chain carries TRBV2 and TRBJ2-2, with TRBD1 identical over 7 bases. This CDR3 is 14 amino acids long. CDR1 and CDR2 (germline): SNHLY, FYNNEI. V shed 6 bases, J shed 4 bases, and the junction held 5 bases outside the gene matches. The CDR3 nucleotides read TGTGCCAGCAGCCACAGGGGTGGCACCGGGGAGCTGTTTTTT. Its translation: CASSHRGGTGELFF. The full variable domain, in which reference TRBV2 and TRBJ2-2 provide the parts outside the CDR3, is EPEVTQTPSHQVTQMGQEVILRCVPISNHLYFYWYRQILGQKVEFLVSFYNNEISEKSEIFDDQFSVERPDGSNFTLKIRSTKLEDSAMYFCASSHRGGTGELFFGEGSRLTVL.

The genes are TRBV6-5 and TRBJ2-1; D remains ambiguous. CDR3 length: 15 amino acids. The germline CDR1 and CDR2 sequences are MNHEY and SVGAGI. V was trimmed by 1 base and J by 0 bases, leaving 7 bases between them. CDR3 sequence (DNA): TGTGCCAGCAGTTACTATCCGGGCTCCTACAATGAGCAGTTCTTC. Protein sequence: CASSYYPGSYNEQFF.